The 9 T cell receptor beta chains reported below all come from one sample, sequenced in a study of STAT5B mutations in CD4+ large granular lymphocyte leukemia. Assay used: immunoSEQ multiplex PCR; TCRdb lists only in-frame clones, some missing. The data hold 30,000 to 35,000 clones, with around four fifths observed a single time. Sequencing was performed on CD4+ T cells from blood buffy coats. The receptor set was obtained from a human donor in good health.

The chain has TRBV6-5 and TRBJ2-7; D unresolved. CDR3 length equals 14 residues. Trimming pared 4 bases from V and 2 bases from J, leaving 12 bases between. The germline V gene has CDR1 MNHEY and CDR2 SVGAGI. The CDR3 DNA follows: TGTGCCAGCAGTTTAGACGGTTCAGCCTACGAGCAGTACTTC. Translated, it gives CASSLDGSAYEQYF.

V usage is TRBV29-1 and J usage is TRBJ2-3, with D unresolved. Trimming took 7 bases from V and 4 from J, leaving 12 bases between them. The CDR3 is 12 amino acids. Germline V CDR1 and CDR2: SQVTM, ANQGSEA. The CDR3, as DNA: TGCAGCGCCGCGGTAGCTGCAGATACGCAGTATTTT. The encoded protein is CSAAVAADTQYF.

The CDR3 sequence: CASSLPGGGRIAGELFF. CDR3 nucleotide sequence: TGTGCCAGCAGCTTGCCAGGGGGCGGTAGGATCGCCGGGGAGCTGTTTTTT. The chain recombines TRBV5-4 with TRBJ2-2, with 8 bases lining up with TRBD1. Looked up from germline, CDR1 is SGHNT and CDR2 is YYREEE (reference sequence). V lost 1 base to trimming and J lost 6 bases; unmatched junction nucleotides: 11. This CDR3 comprises 17 residues.

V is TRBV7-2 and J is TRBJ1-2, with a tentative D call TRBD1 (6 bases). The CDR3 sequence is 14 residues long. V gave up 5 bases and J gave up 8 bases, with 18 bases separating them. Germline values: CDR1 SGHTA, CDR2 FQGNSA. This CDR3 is CASSQQQGLGGYTF. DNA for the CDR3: TGTGCCAGCAGCCAACAACAGGGATTGGGAGGCTACACCTTC. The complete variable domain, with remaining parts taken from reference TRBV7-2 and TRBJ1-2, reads GAGVSQSPSNKVTEKGKDVELRCDPISGHTALYWYRQSLGQGLEFLIYFQGNSAPDKSGLPSDRFSAERTGGSVSTLTIQRTQQEDSAVYLCASSQQQGLGGYTFGSGTRLTVV.

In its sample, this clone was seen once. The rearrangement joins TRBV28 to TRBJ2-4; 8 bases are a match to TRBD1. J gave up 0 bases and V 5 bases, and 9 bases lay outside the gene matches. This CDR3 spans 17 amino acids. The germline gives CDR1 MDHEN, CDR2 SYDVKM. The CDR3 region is CASSLRGLRLAKNIQYF. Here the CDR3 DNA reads TGTGCCAGCAGTCTCAGGGGGCTAAGATTAGCCAAAAACATTCAGTACTTC.

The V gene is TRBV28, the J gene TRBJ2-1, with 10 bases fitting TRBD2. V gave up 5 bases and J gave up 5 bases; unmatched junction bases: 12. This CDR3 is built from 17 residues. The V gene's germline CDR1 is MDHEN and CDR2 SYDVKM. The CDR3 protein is CASSLISGRGKDNEQFF. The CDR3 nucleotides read TGTGCCAGCAGTCTGATAAGCGGGAGGGGCAAGGACAATGAGCAGTTCTTC.

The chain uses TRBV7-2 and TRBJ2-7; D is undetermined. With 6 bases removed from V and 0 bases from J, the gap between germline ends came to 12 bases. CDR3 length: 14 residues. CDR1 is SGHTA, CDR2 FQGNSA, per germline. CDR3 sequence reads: CASSLGPSSYEQYF. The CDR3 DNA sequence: TGTGCCAGCAGTCTGGGCCCGAGCTCCTACGAGCAGTACTTC. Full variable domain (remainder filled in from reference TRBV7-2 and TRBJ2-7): GAGVSQSPSNKVTEKGKDVELRCDPISGHTALYWYRQSLGQGLEFLIYFQGNSAPDKSGLPSDRFSAERTGGSVSTLTIQRTQQEDSAVYLCASSLGPSSYEQYFGPGTRLTVT.

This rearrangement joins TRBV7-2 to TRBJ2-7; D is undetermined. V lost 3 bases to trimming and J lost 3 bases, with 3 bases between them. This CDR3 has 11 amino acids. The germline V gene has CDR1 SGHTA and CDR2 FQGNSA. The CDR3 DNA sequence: TGTGCCAGCAGCTTTTTCTACGAGCAGTACTTC. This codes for CASSFFYEQYF.

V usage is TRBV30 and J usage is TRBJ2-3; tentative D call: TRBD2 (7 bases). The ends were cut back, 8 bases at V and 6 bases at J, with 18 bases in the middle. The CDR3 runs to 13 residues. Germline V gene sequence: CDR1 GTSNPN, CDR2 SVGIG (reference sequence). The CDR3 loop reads CAREEGGGDTQYF. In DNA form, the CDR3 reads TGTGCCCGCGAGGAGGGAGGGGGGGATACGCAGTATTTT.